These 29 T cell receptor beta chains share one sample of origin, sequenced in a study of T cell responses to AZD1222 COVID-19 vaccine. Libraries were prepared by immunoSEQ multiplex PCR; TCRdb keeps only in-frame clonotypes and omits some of them. The sample has under 150,000 clones, approximately 88% seen once; the top ten hold approximately 6.5%. The sequences come from peripheral blood, collected 28 days after the second AZD1222 dose. The receptors stem from an adult who received the AZD1222 COVID-19 vaccine.

The rearrangement joins TRBV29-1 to TRBJ1-3; no definite D call. This CDR3 has 13 amino acids. The ends were cut back, 3 bases at V and 1 base at J, with 7 bases in the middle. The germline CDR1 and CDR2 sequences are SQVTM and ANQGSEA. Written as DNA, the CDR3 is TGCAGCGTTGAGTTGGGATCTGGAAACACCATATATTTT. Its translation: CSVELGSGNTIYF.

This chain connects TRBV10-3 to TRBJ1-2; D gene uncertain. There are 11 residues in the CDR3. Germline values: CDR1 ENHRY, CDR2 SYGVKD. Trimming shortened V by 7 bases and J by 6 bases, and 9 bases separated the two germline ends. CDR3 sequence: CAITGGDGYTF. The DNA of the CDR3 is TGTGCCATCACCGGTGGTGATGGCTACACCTTC.

This chain connects TRBV4-3 to TRBJ1-5; D gene ambiguous. Germline V CDR1 and CDR2: LGHNA, YSLEER. This CDR3 is built from 14 residues. Between the trimmed V and J ends, which lost 0 bases and 7 bases, there was a span of 10 bases. This CDR3 is CASSQDLGTQPQHF. The DNA for the CDR3 is TGCGCCAGCAGCCAAGATCTGGGAACCCAGCCCCAGCATTTT.

The gene calls are TRBV24-1 and TRBJ2-2; possibly TRBD1 or TRBD2 for D (5 bases each). CDR3 length: 13 residues. V lost 5 bases, J lost 7 bases, and 10 bases lay in between. Germline CDR1 KGHDR, CDR2 SFDVKD. As DNA, the CDR3 is TGTGCCACCAGTGCAGGGAGTGGCGGGGAGCTGTTTTTT. Its protein product is CATSAGSGGELFF.

The chain has TRBV10-3 and TRBJ2-5, with 8 bases lining up with TRBD2. From germline, CDR1 is ENHRY and CDR2 SYGVKD. The CDR3 totals 14 residues. V lost 0 bases and J lost 4; bases outside the gene matches: 1. Written as DNA, the CDR3 is TGTGCCATCAGTGAGTCGGCGGGGGGAGAGACCCAGTACTTC. As protein: CAISESAGGETQYF.

This clone was seen only once. CDR3 residues: CASSQDYEQYF. The CDR3 bases are TGTGCCAGCAGCCAAGACTACGAGCAGTACTTC. V usage is TRBV3-1 (or the pseudogene TRBV3-2) and J usage is TRBJ2-7; D unresolved. Germline V gene lookup returns CDR1 LGHDT and CDR2 YNNKEL (reference sequence). V lost 0 bases, J lost 3 bases, and 0 bases lay in between. This CDR3 contains 11 residues.

This chain connects TRBV28 to TRBJ1-2; TRBD1 aligns across 8 bases. The CDR3 consists of 13 residues. The germline V gene has CDR1 MDHEN and CDR2 SYDVKM. J lost 7 bases, V lost 3 bases, and 4 bases had no gene match. The CDR3 bases are TGTGCCAGCAGTTTCCAGGGGGCGAGTGGCTACACCTTC. Translating it yields CASSFQGASGYTF.

The chain has TRBV4-3 and TRBJ2-7; 7 bases are shared with TRBD1. Germline V lookup: CDR1 LGHNA, CDR2 YSLEER. Germline trimming cut 2 bases from V and 2 bases from J; bases unmatched to any gene: 6. This CDR3 has 15 residues. The CDR3 nucleotides are TGCGCCAGCAGCCAAACACCGGGACAGACCTACGAGCAGTACTTC. Translating gives CASSQTPGQTYEQYF.

The rearrangement joins TRBV3-1 (or the pseudogene TRBV3-2) to TRBJ2-3; 8 bases fit TRBD2. The J segment lost 2 bases and the V segment lost 1 base, leaving 5 bases of the junction unmatched. Germline V gene lookup returns CDR1 LGHDT and CDR2 YNNKEL (reference sequence). CDR3 length: 16 residues. CDR3 DNA sequence: TGTGCCAGCAGCCAAGCGGGGACTAGTGCCACAGATACGCAGTATTTT. The encoded protein is CASSQAGTSATDTQYF.

This chain connects TRBV7-2 to TRBJ1-5; D unresolved. The CDR3 consists of 15 residues. Looked up from germline, CDR1 is SGHTA and CDR2 is FQGNSA. Trimming removed 1 base at V and 6 bases at J, with 13 bases between. The CDR3 DNA reads TGTGCCAGCAGCTTAGTTGGGGATTGGGCTCAGCCCCAGCATTTT. Amino acids: CASSLVGDWAQPQHF.

This clone appeared a single time. The V and J genes are TRBV5-1 and TRBJ1-1, with 7 bases that match TRBD1. CDR1 and CDR2 (germline): SGHRS, YFSETQ. The CDR3 has 15 amino acids. V lost 1 base and J lost 4; bases outside the gene matches: 7. CDR3 DNA: TGCGCCAGCAGCTTGAGGGCAGGGGACAGCACTGAAGCTTTCTTT. It encodes CASSLRAGDSTEAFF.

This sequence joins TRBV7-2 and TRBJ1-1, with TRBD1 as a possible D gene (6 bases). V was shortened by 1 base and J by 4 bases, with 13 bases between the two germline ends. Germline lookup yields CDR1 SGHTA and CDR2 FQGNSA. This CDR3 comprises 15 residues. The CDR3 region has the DNA TGTGCCAGCAGCTTAGTGGGCGGACAGACCACTGAAGCTTTCTTT. It specifies CASSLVGGQTTEAFF.

The CDR3 coding sequence is TGTGCCGTAAGGACAGGGGGCCGGGGCTACACCTTC. This encodes CAVRTGGRGYTF. The chain couples TRBV28 to TRBJ1-2; 11 bases match TRBD1. The V gene end was trimmed by 11 bases and the J gene end by 8 bases; junction bases not matched to a gene: 7. Germline CDR1 and CDR2: MDHEN and SYDVKM. The CDR3 totals 12 residues.

The chain couples TRBV4-3 to TRBJ2-1; TRBD2 matches 7 bases. CDR3 length equals 16 residues. In germline, CDR1 is LGHNA, CDR2 YSLEER. Trimming took 0 bases from V and 8 from J; bases not matched to a gene: 10. The CDR3: CASSQEPASGADEQFF. DNA of the CDR3: TGCGCCAGCAGCCAAGAACCTGCTAGCGGCGCCGATGAGCAGTTCTTC.

The chain links TRBV5-1 to TRBJ1-1, with a possible D match to TRBD1 (6 bases). This CDR3 spans 13 amino acids. The germline CDR1 and CDR2 sequences are SGHRS and YFSETQ. V was shortened by 4 bases and J by 1 base, with 8 bases between the two germline ends. The CDR3, as DNA: TGCGCCAGCAGCCTGACAGGGAACACTGAAGCTTTCTTT. Protein: CASSLTGNTEAFF.

The rearrangement links TRBV28 to TRBJ2-4; no firm D call. The V and J ends lost 4 bases and 1 base respectively, with 11 bases between them. The germline V gene has CDR1 MDHEN and CDR2 SYDVKM. The CDR3 is made up of 15 amino acids. The DNA for the CDR3 is TGTGCCAGCAGTTCCCCGCAGACCGCCAAAAACATTCAGTACTTC. Protein sequence: CASSSPQTAKNIQYF. The full variable domain, with the rest looked up from reference TRBV28 and TRBJ2-4, is DVKVTQSSRYLVKRTGEKVFLECVQDMDHENMFWYRQDPGLGLRLIYFSYDVKMKEKGDIPEGYSVSREKKERFSLILESASTNQTSMYLCASSSPQTAKNIQYFGAGTRLSVL.

The V gene is TRBV4-3, the J gene TRBJ1-4, with 10 bases that match TRBD1. There are 16 residues in the CDR3. The germline V gene has CDR1 LGHNA and CDR2 YSLEER. V trimming: 0 bases; J trimming: 8 bases; junction bases outside the gene matches: 6. CDR3 region: CASSQDAWTGGEKLFF. The CDR3 nucleotides read TGCGCCAGCAGCCAAGATGCCTGGACAGGGGGGGAAAAACTGTTTTTT.

The CDR3 DNA reads as TGTGCCAGCACCCCCGTGCAGGACTACGAGCAGTACTTC. This encodes CASTPVQDYEQYF. The chain combines TRBV6-5 with TRBJ2-7; D unclear. The germline V gene encodes CDR1 MNHEY and CDR2 SVGAGI. V lost 7 bases and J lost 3, with 13 bases in between. The length of the CDR3 is 13 residues.

The J gene is TRBJ2-1, the V gene TRBV7-2, with D uncertain. CDR1 and CDR2 from the germline V gene are SGHTA and FQGNSA. The CDR3 runs 13 residues. Trimming left V 6 bases short and J 2 bases short, with 8 bases between. CDR3: CASSSETYNEQFF. DNA of the CDR3: TGTGCCAGCAGTTCAGAAACCTACAATGAGCAGTTCTTC. The variable domain in full, completed from reference TRBV7-2 and TRBJ2-1, reads GAGVSQSPSNKVTEKGKDVELRCDPISGHTALYWYRQSLGQGLEFLIYFQGNSAPDKSGLPSDRFSAERTGGSVSTLTIQRTQQEDSAVYLCASSSETYNEQFFGPGTRLTVL.

This clone was observed a single time. This sequence joins TRBV10-3 and TRBJ2-7; no reliable D call. V dropped 0 bases and J dropped 0 bases, with 12 bases sitting between them. The germline V gene has CDR1 ENHRY and CDR2 SYGVKD. This CDR3 has 16 amino acids. CDR3 in DNA: TGTGCCATCAGTGAGTCAGTGGGCAGGCGCTCCTACGAGCAGTACTTC. Amino acid sequence: CAISESVGRRSYEQYF.

V usage is TRBV11-2 and J usage is TRBJ1-6, with D hard to call. V lost 0 bases to trimming and J lost 3 bases, with 6 bases between them. CDR3 length: 15 residues. The germline CDR1 and CDR2 sequences are SGHAT and FQNNGV. CDR3 sequence (DNA): TGTGCCAGCAGCTTAGAAGCCGACTATAATTCACCCCTCCACTTT. It translates to CASSLEADYNSPLHF.

The count of this clone is one. The genes are TRBV27 and TRBJ2-5, with TRBD2 matching over 13 bases. Per germline, CDR1 MNHEY and CDR2 SMNVEV (reference sequence). The CDR3 spans 16 residues. The J segment lost 0 bases and the V segment lost 6 bases, leaving 4 bases of the junction unmatched. The CDR3 DNA reads TGTGCCAGCAGAACCGGGACTAGCGGGGACCAAGAGACCCAGTACTTC. Protein sequence: CASRTGTSGDQETQYF.

CDR3 protein: CASSYSTTGIITEAFF. DNA of the CDR3: TGTGCCAGCAGTTACTCGACTACAGGGATTATCACTGAAGCTTTCTTT. The chain joins TRBV6-5 to TRBJ1-1; possibly TRBD1 for D (6 bases). The V and J ends lost 0 bases and 4 bases respectively, with 15 bases between them. CDR1 is MNHEY and CDR2 is SVGAGI in the germline V gene. The CDR3 covers 16 residues.

This chain uses TRBV2 with TRBJ1-6, with D perhaps TRBD1 (5 bases). Germline V gene sequence: CDR1 SNHLY, CDR2 FYNNEI. The germline V and J ends were trimmed by 3 bases and 0 bases, with 6 bases remaining between them. This CDR3 has 15 amino acids. The CDR3 protein is CASSDRGSYNSPLHF. CDR3 coding DNA: TGTGCCAGCAGTGATAGGGGCTCCTATAATTCACCCCTCCACTTT.

The rearrangement links TRBV19 to TRBJ2-7; tentatively, D is TRBD2 (6 bases). V was shortened by 4 bases and J by 2 bases, with 12 bases between the two germline ends. CDR1 and CDR2 from the germline V gene are LNHDA and SQIVND (reference sequence). This CDR3 region has 14 residues. This chain's CDR3 is CASSTRGGAYEQYF. In DNA form, the CDR3 reads TGTGCCAGTAGTACCCGCGGAGGGGCCTACGAGCAGTACTTC. The full variable domain, rest sourced from reference TRBV19 and TRBJ2-7, is DGGITQSPKYLFRKEGQNVTLSCEQNLNHDAMYWYRQDPGQGLRLIYYSQIVNDFQKGDIAEGYSVSREKKESFPLTVTSAQKNPTAFYLCASSTRGGAYEQYFGPGTRLTVT.

The chain couples TRBV6-2 or TRBV6-3 to TRBJ2-1; tentatively, D is TRBD1 (6 bases). Germline lookup yields CDR1 MNHEY and CDR2 SVGEGT. V lost 6 bases and J 0 bases, leaving 9 bases between the germline ends. The CDR3 length is 14 residues. The CDR3 DNA reads as TGTGCCAGCAGCCTGGGACACTCCTACAATGAGCAGTTCTTC. Its protein product is CASSLGHSYNEQFF.

V and J are TRBV28 and TRBJ1-3; 9 nucleotides align to TRBD1. This CDR3 spans 14 amino acids. From germline, CDR1 is MDHEN and CDR2 SYDVKM. V was pared by 6 bases and J by 4 bases, with 4 bases of the junction left unmatched. In DNA form, the CDR3 reads TGTGCCAGCAGGGGGGGGACAGGGGGAAACACCATATATTTT. Protein product: CASRGGTGGNTIYF.

This rearrangement joins TRBV5-4 to TRBJ1-1, with D tentatively TRBD1 (6 bases). V was cut by 4 bases and J by 4 bases, with 11 bases left in between. The germline gives CDR1 SGHNT, CDR2 YYREEE (reference sequence). The CDR3 extends over 13 amino acids. The CDR3 bases are TGTGCCAGCAGCCCAGAGGACAGCACTGAAGCTTTCTTT. It encodes CASSPEDSTEAFF.

The chain has TRBV7-9 and TRBJ2-1, with 8 bases that match TRBD2. The CDR3 runs 14 residues. V lost 5 bases to trimming and J lost 8 bases; unmatched junction nucleotides: 8. The germline V gene encodes CDR1 SEHNR and CDR2 FQNEAQ (reference sequence). The CDR3 spells CASSPLGRGDEQFF. The CDR3 nucleotides are TGTGCCAGCAGCCCGCTCGGGAGGGGTGATGAGCAGTTCTTC. Full variable domain (rest looked up from reference TRBV7-9 and TRBJ2-1): DTGVSQNPRHKITKRGQNVTFRCDPISEHNRLYWYRQTLGQGPEFLTYFQNEAQLEKSRLLSDRFSAERPKGSFSTLEIQRTEQGDSAMYLCASSPLGRGDEQFFGPGTRLTVL.